The subject of this entry is one TCR beta chain. The sample comes from a study of blood T cell repertoires in COVID-19. TCRdb's table, derived via immunoSEQ multiplex PCR, lists solely in-frame clones and lacks some. The table has about 280,000 clones, roughly 88% seen once. Trimming took 6 bases from V and 4 from J; bases not matched to a gene: 7. The CDR3 contains 15 residues. CDR1 and CDR2 from the germline V gene are KGHSH and LQKENI. The V and J genes are TRBV18 and TRBJ2-2, with TRBD2 matching 8 bases. Specimen: peripheral blood. This TCR derives from a woman aged 70-85 years with acute or convalescent COVID-19. CDR3: CASSPGLGRTGELFF. The CDR3 DNA follows: TGTGCCAGCTCCCCGGGACTAGGTCGCACCGGGGAGCTGTTTTTT.